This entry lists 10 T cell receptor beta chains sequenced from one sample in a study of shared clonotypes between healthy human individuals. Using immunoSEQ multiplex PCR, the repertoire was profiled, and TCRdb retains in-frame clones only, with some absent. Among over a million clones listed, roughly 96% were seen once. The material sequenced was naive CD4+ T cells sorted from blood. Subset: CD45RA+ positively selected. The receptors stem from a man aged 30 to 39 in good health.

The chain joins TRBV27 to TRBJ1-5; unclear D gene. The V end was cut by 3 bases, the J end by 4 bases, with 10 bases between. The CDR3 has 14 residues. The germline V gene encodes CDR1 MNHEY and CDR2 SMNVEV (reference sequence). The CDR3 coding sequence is TGTGCCAGCAGTTTGGACTTACGGAATCAGCCCCAGCATTTT. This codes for CASSLDLRNQPQHF.

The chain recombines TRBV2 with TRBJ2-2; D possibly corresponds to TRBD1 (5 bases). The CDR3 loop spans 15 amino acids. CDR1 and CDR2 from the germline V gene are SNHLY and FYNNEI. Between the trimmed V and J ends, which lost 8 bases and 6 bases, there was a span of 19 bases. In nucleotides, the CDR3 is TGTGCCAGCCCGAATTCCAGGACAAGGGCCGGGGAGCTGTTTTTT. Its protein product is CASPNSRTRAGELFF. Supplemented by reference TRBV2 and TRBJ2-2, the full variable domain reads EPEVTQTPSHQVTQMGQEVILRCVPISNHLYFYWYRQILGQKVEFLVSFYNNEISEKSEIFDDQFSVERPDGSNFTLKIRSTKLEDSAMYFCASPNSRTRAGELFFGEGSRLTVL.

The CDR3, as DNA: TGTGCCAGTGTCGCTAGTTTTGGCTACACCTTC. Translation: CASVASFGYTF. This chain links TRBV28 with TRBJ1-2; D unresolved. Germline loops: CDR1 MDHEN, CDR2 SYDVKM. CDR3 length: 11 amino acids. The germline V and J ends were trimmed by 9 bases and 7 bases, with 12 bases remaining between them.

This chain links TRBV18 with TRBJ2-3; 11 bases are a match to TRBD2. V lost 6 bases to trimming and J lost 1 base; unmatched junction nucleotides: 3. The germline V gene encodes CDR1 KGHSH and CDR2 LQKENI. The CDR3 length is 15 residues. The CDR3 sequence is CASSSGLAGTDTQYF. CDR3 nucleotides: TGTGCCAGCTCTTCGGGACTAGCGGGCACAGATACGCAGTATTTT.

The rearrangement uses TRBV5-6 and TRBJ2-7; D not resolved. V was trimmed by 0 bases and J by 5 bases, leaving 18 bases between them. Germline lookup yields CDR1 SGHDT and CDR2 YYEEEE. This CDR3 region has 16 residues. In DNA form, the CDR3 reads TGTGCCAGCAGCTTGGCCCAGCCCCGCTTCGTGGACGAGCAGTACTTC. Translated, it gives CASSLAQPRFVDEQYF.

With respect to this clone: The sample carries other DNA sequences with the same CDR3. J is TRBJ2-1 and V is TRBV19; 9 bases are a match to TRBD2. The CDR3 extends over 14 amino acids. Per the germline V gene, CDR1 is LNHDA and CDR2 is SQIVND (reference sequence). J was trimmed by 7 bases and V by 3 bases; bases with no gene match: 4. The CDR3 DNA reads TGTGCCAGTAGTATTGGGCTAGCGGGAAATGAGCAGTTCTTC. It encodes CASSIGLAGNEQFF.

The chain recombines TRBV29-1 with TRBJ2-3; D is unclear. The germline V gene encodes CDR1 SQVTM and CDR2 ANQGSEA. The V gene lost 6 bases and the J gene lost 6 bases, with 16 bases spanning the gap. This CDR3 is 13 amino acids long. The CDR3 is CSVHWGLPDTQYF. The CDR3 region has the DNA TGCAGCGTGCACTGGGGTTTACCCGATACGCAGTATTTT.

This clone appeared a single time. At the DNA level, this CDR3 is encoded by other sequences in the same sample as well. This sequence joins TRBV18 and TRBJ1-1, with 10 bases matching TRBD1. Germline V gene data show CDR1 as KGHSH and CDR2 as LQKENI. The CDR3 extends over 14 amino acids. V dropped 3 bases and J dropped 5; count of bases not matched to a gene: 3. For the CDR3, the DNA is TGTGCCAGCTCACCGACAGGGGGCGCGACTGAAGCTTTCTTT. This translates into CASSPTGGATEAFF.

CDR3 protein: CASSPRQAGTDTQYF. The CDR3 nucleotides read TGTGCCAGCAGCCCAAGACAGGCCGGGACAGATACGCAGTATTTT. The chain carries TRBV6-6 and TRBJ2-3; a weak D match, TRBD1 (6 bases). The CDR3 is 15 amino acids. Germline values: CDR1 MNHNY, CDR2 SVGAGI (reference sequence). V shed 6 bases and J shed 3 bases, with 16 bases lying between them.

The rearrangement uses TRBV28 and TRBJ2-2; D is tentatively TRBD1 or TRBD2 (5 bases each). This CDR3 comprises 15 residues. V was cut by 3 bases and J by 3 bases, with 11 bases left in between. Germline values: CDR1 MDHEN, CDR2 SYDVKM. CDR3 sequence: CASSFGGAYTGELFF. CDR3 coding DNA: TGTGCCAGCAGTTTTGGGGGAGCCTACACCGGGGAGCTGTTTTTT.